Here is one T cell receptor beta chain with its context. Sequenced by immunoSEQ multiplex PCR; TCRdb stores in-frame clones only, minus some. Among roughly 120,000 clones listed, 90% were seen once. This record belongs to a study of control samples from healthy donors and cancer patients. V was shortened by 5 bases and J by 3 bases, with 8 bases between the two germline ends. The CDR3 is 11 residues long. Germline V gives CDR1 DFQATT, CDR2 SNEGSKA (reference sequence). This TCR was sampled from a human donor in good health. The donor label of this sample is uncertain. Sequencing was done on a sample of blood. V gene TRBV20-1 combines with J gene TRBJ2-7; D ambiguous. CDR3 region: CSARLRYEQYF. CDR3 bases: TGCAGTGCTCGACTTCGCTACGAGCAGTACTTC.